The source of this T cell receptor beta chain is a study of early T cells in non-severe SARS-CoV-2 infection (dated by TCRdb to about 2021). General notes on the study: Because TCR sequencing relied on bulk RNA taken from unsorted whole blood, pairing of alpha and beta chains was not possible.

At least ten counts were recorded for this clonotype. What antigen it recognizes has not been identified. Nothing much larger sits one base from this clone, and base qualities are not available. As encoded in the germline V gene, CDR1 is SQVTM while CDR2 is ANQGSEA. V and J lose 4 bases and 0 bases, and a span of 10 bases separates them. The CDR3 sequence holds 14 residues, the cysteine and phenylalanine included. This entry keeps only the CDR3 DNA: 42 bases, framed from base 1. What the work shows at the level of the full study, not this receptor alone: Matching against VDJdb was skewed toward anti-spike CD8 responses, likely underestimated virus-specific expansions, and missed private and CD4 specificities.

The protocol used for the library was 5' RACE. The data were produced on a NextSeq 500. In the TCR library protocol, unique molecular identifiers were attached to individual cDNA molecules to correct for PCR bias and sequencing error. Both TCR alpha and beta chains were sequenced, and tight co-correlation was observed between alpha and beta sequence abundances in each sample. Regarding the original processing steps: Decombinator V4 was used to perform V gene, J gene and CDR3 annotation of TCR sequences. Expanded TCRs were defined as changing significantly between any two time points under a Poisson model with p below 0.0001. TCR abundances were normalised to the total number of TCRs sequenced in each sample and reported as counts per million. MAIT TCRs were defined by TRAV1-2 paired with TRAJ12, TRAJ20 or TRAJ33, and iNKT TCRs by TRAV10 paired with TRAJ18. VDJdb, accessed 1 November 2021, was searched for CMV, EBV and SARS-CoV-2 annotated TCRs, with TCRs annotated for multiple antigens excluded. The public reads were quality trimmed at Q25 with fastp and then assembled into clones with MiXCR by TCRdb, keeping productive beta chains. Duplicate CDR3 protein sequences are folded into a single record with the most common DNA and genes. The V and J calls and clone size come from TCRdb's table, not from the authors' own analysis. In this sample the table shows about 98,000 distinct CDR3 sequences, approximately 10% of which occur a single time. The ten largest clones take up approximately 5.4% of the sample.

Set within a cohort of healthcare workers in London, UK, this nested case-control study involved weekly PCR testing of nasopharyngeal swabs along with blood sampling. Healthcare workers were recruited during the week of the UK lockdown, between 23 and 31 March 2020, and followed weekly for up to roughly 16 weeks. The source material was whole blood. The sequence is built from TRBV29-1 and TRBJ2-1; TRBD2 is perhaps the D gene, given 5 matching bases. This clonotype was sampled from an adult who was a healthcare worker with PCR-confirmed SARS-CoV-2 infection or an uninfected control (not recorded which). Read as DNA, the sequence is TGCAGCGTTGGGAGGCCTAACTCCTACAATGAGCAGTTCTTC. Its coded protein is CSVGRPNSYNEQFF.